The 23 T cell receptor beta chains reported below all come from one sample, sequenced in a study of T cells after yellow fever vaccination. TCRdb reanalysed the 5' RACE reads using MiXCR and keeps one entry per CDR3 protein. The sample shows around 320,000 distinct CDR3 sequences, 4% to 5.5% of them seen only once. This specimen consisted of PBMCs, obtained 15 days after the yellow fever booster vaccination. The receptors derive from a man between 18 and 29 years old who received the YFV17D yellow fever vaccine.

The rearrangement uses TRBV18 and TRBJ1-5; the D gene is possibly TRBD1 (6 bases). The germline V gene has CDR1 KGHSH and CDR2 LQKENI. The CDR3 covers 13 residues. With 6 bases removed from V and 7 bases from J, the gap between germline ends came to 13 bases. The CDR3 bases are TGTGCCAGCTCGGAGGGGGTAATGCAGCCCCAGCATTTT. Protein: CASSEGVMQPQHF.

The CDR3 DNA reads TGTGCCACGGTGAGGAGGGCAGGGGCGCATTTT. Its translation is CATVRRAGAHF. The rearrangement joins TRBV28 to TRBJ1-5, with a weak D call TRBD1 (6 bases). Germline V gives CDR1 MDHEN, CDR2 SYDVKM. This CDR3 has 11 residues. V lost 10 bases to trimming and J lost 15 bases, with 19 bases between them.

J is TRBJ2-1 and V is TRBV3-1; D is undetermined. The CDR3 covers 15 residues. The V end was cut by 0 bases, the J end by 6 bases, with 12 bases between. Germline V gene sequence: CDR1 LGHDT, CDR2 YNNKEL (reference sequence). The CDR3 bases are TGTGCCAGCAGCCAAGAAACTCGGCAGACCAATGAGCAGTTCTTC. It codes for CASSQETRQTNEQFF.

This clonotype occurred many times. The chain joins TRBV10-3 to TRBJ2-7, with D perhaps matching TRBD1 (7 bases). V was shortened by 7 bases and J by 3 bases, with 16 bases between the two germline ends. Per germline, CDR1 ENHRY and CDR2 SYGVKD. The CDR3 sequence is 14 residues long. This CDR3 reads CAITPDRRGYEQYF. The CDR3 region has the DNA TGTGCCATCACCCCGGACAGGAGGGGCTACGAGCAGTACTTC.

The sample holds a few counts of this clonotype. The V gene is TRBV4-3, the J gene TRBJ1-2, with D tentatively TRBD1 (6 bases). This CDR3 comprises 15 residues. V lost 0 bases and J 6 bases, leaving 14 bases between the germline ends. Germline V CDR1 and CDR2: LGHNA, YSLEER. CDR3 protein: CASSQDRGAGNGYTF. The CDR3 DNA sequence: TGCGCCAGCAGCCAAGACCGGGGGGCAGGGAATGGCTACACCTTC.

There are a few counts of this clonotype. This chain connects TRBV19 to TRBJ2-1, with D uncertain. V shed 3 bases and J shed 6 bases, with 9 bases lying between them. There are 13 residues in the CDR3. Germline V gene sequence: CDR1 LNHDA, CDR2 SQIVND (reference sequence). The CDR3 nucleotides read TGTGCCAGTAGTATGTCACGGGTCAATGAGCAGTTCTTC. Encoded protein: CASSMSRVNEQFF.

This clonotype was recorded many times. One end of the junction varies from germline; a read error may be responsible. The chain is built from TRBV7-6 and TRBJ2-7; TRBD1 matches 9 bases. Germline V CDR1 and CDR2: SGHVS, FNYEAQ. The CDR3 has 14 amino acids. CDR3 amino acids: CASSSGQGSNEQYF. The DNA of the CDR3 is TGTGCCAGCAGCTCGGGACAGGGCTCCAACGAGCAGTACTTC.

This clonotype was seen more than once but under ten times. This sequence joins TRBV7-9 and TRBJ2-1; TRBD1 is a possible D gene (6 bases). Deletions cut 7 bases from V and 5 bases from J, with 18 bases between. The CDR3 sequence is 15 residues long. CDR1 and CDR2 (germline): SEHNR, FQNEAQ (reference sequence). The CDR3 nucleotides are TGTGCCAGCACCTTGTTGGGGGCCCTTCACAATGAGCAGTTCTTC. It yields the protein CASTLLGALHNEQFF. The variable domain in full, with the rest retrieved from reference TRBV7-9 and TRBJ2-1, is DTGVSQNPRHKITKRGQNVTFRCDPISEHNRLYWYRQTLGQGPEFLTYFQNEAQLEKSRLLSDRFSAERPKGSFSTLEIQRTEQGDSAMYLCASTLLGALHNEQFFGPGTRLTVL.

This clonotype was detected only a few times. The rearrangement uses TRBV12-3 or TRBV12-4 and TRBJ2-7; D is unresolved. V lost 5 bases and J 3 bases, leaving 5 bases between the germline ends. The CDR3 is made up of 11 amino acids. The CDR3 region is CASSTHYEQYF. For the CDR3, the DNA is TGTGCCAGCAGTACCCACTACGAGCAGTACTTC.

This clonotype was counted ten times or more. The chain carries TRBV7-2 and TRBJ1-4, with a possible D match to TRBD1 (5 bases). V was cut by 4 bases and J by 8 bases, with 11 bases left in between. The CDR3 runs to 13 residues. Germline CDR1 reads SGHTA; CDR2 reads FQGNSA. CDR3 coding DNA: TGTGCCAGCAGCTGGGACGGTTGGGAAAAACTGTTTTTT. As protein: CASSWDGWEKLFF.

This clonotype was detected only a few times. This rearrangement joins TRBV20-1 to TRBJ2-1; TRBD2 is a possible D gene (6 bases). The CDR3 runs to 13 residues. V shed 5 bases and J shed 9 bases, with 17 bases lying between them. Germline lookup yields CDR1 DFQATT and CDR2 SNEGSKA (reference sequence). The CDR3 nucleotides are TGCAGTGCTTCGACTAGTAGCCGGGGTGAGCAGTTCTTC. Translation: CSASTSSRGEQFF.

This clonotype was seen at least ten times. The genes are TRBV4-1 and TRBJ2-1; no clear D. CDR1 and CDR2 (germline): MGHRA, YSYEKL. The V end was cut by 0 bases, the J end by 2 bases, with 11 bases between. The CDR3 is 16 amino acids. The CDR3 loop reads CASSQDRAVAYNEQFF. The CDR3 DNA reads TGCGCCAGCAGCCAAGACCGGGCGGTCGCCTACAATGAGCAGTTCTTC.

The chain carries TRBV2 and TRBJ2-1; TRBD1 might be the D (5 bases). The CDR3 is 12 amino acids. The germline V gene has CDR1 SNHLY and CDR2 FYNNEI. V lost 8 bases and J lost 12, with 17 bases in between. CDR3 residues: CASVSRATGQFF. The CDR3 nucleotides read TGTGCCAGCGTTAGCAGGGCCACTGGGCAGTTCTTC.

The chain uses TRBV4-3 and TRBJ2-1, with D unresolved. Trimming removed 0 bases at V and 4 bases at J, with 10 bases between. The CDR3 is made up of 15 amino acids. Germline V gives CDR1 LGHNA, CDR2 YSLEER. The CDR3 is CASSQDSGDYNEQFF. Written as DNA, the CDR3 is TGCGCCAGCAGCCAAGATAGTGGGGATTACAATGAGCAGTTCTTC.

The sample holds a few counts of this clonotype. The rearrangement joins TRBV5-1 to TRBJ2-3; 8 nucleotides match TRBD2. Trimming cost V 2 bases and J 6 bases; bases outside gene matches: 5. From germline, CDR1 is SGHRS and CDR2 YFSETQ. The CDR3 spans 14 residues. CDR3: CASSFGTSLDTQYF. The DNA of the CDR3 is TGCGCCAGCAGCTTCGGGACTAGTCTGGATACGCAGTATTTT.

The sample holds many counts of this clonotype. V gene TRBV7-3 combines with J gene TRBJ2-3, with D perhaps TRBD2 (5 bases). V gave up 3 bases and J gave up 6 bases, with 13 bases separating them. This CDR3 spans 14 amino acids. Germline CDR1 and CDR2: SGHTA and FQGTGA. The CDR3 DNA sequence: TGTGCCAGCAGCTTTCAAGCGGAGAAGGATACGCAGTATTTT. It yields the protein CASSFQAEKDTQYF.

In this sample, this clonotype turned up many times. The rearrangement uses TRBV7-9 and TRBJ2-1; TRBD1 agrees at 9 bases. The CDR3 spans 13 residues. V was clipped by 5 bases and J by 8 bases; unmatched bases: 4. Germline V gene data show CDR1 as SEHNR and CDR2 as FQNEAQ (reference sequence). This chain's CDR3 is CASSQTGGHEQFF. DNA for the CDR3: TGTGCCAGCAGCCAAACAGGGGGCCATGAGCAGTTCTTC. The variable domain in full, with the rest retrieved from reference TRBV7-9 and TRBJ2-1, is DTGVSQNPRHKITKRGQNVTFRCDPISEHNRLYWYRQTLGQGPEFLTYFQNEAQLEKSRLLSDRFSAERPKGSFSTLEIQRTEQGDSAMYLCASSQTGGHEQFFGPGTRLTVL.

As concerns this clonotype: A read error may be the cause here, since a much bigger clone is one base away. This sequence joins TRBV6-1 and TRBJ2-3; D ambiguous. The CDR3 runs 12 residues. V lost 0 bases, J lost 2 bases, and 0 bases lay in between. Germline lookup yields CDR1 MNHNS and CDR2 SASEGT. CDR3 protein: CASSEATDTQYF. As DNA, the CDR3 is TGTGCCAGCAGTGAAGCCACAGATACGCAGTATTTT.

This clonotype showed up many times. J is TRBJ2-1 and V is TRBV7-2; possible D gene TRBD2, 7 bases. CDR3 length: 18 residues. Germline V CDR1 and CDR2: SGHTA, FQGNSA. V was trimmed by 2 bases and J by 7 bases, leaving 24 bases between them. CDR3 sequence: CASSLFSISRGGLNEQFF. CDR3 nucleotide sequence: TGTGCCAGCAGCTTATTCTCTATATCGAGGGGGGGCTTAAATGAGCAGTTCTTC.

This clonotype appeared many times. J is TRBJ1-5 and V is TRBV20-1; TRBD1 is a possible D gene (5 bases). Per the germline V gene, CDR1 is DFQATT and CDR2 is SNEGSKA (reference sequence). V lost 0 bases and J 4 bases, leaving 10 bases between the germline ends. The CDR3 has 14 residues. CDR3 in DNA: TGCAGTGCTAGAGATGGCAGGGAGAATCAGCCCCAGCATTTT. This translates into CSARDGRENQPQHF.

This clonotype was observed many times. The chain carries TRBV7-2 and TRBJ1-1; D not certain. V was trimmed by 3 bases and J by 1 base, leaving 9 bases between them. This CDR3 has 14 residues. The germline gives CDR1 SGHTA, CDR2 FQGNSA. The CDR3 bases are TGTGCCAGCAGCTTTATTTTGGGGAACACTGAAGCTTTCTTT. Protein sequence: CASSFILGNTEAFF.

This clonotype was seen more than once but under ten times. This chain joins TRBV5-1 and TRBJ2-2; D not certain. Per germline, CDR1 SGHRS and CDR2 YFSETQ. Trimming left V 0 bases short and J 3 bases short, with 9 bases between. The CDR3 consists of 15 residues. The CDR3 DNA reads as TGCGCCAGCAGCTTGGCCGCCAGGTACACCGGGGAGCTGTTTTTT. Translated, it gives CASSLAARYTGELFF.

Ten or more counts support this clonotype. This chain uses TRBV6-6 with TRBJ2-3; 7 nucleotides line up with TRBD2. The CDR3 contains 13 residues. Germline V gene lookup returns CDR1 MNHNY and CDR2 SVGAGI (reference sequence). Unmatched junction bases numbered 11, after V lost 8 bases and J lost 9 bases. For the CDR3, the DNA is TGTGCCAGCCGGACTGTGGGAGGGGACACGCAGTATTTT. It specifies CASRTVGGDTQYF.